This is a list of T cell receptor beta chains from one sample in a study of T cells after yellow fever vaccination. MiXCR, applied by TCRdb to the 5' RACE reads, yields one record per CDR3 protein. This sample has 150,000 to 200,000 distinct CDR3 sequences; approximately 6.2% occur once, and the top ten carry roughly 3%. The sample was CD4+ T cells sorted from PBMCs, taken on the day of the first yellow fever vaccination. Receptor source: a man in his late teens or twenties who received the YFV17D yellow fever vaccine. The CDR3 runs from the conserved cysteine through the conserved F or W. D genes are given only for firm matches. Size values are once, few and many counts, or a class for expanded clones, and some rows have none.

>TRBV5-1|.|TRBJ2-1|many
TGCGCCAGCAGCCGTGGATGGTATGAGCAGTTCTTC
CASSRGWYEQFF
>TRBV10-3|.|TRBJ1-6|many
TGTGCCATCAGTTTGAAAGGGGGAGAGTCACCCCTCCACTTT
CAISLKGGESPLHF
>TRBV30|TRBD1|TRBJ2-7|many
TGTGCCTGGAGTGCCGGACAGGGTACCTACGAGCAGTACTTC
CAWSAGQGTYEQYF
>TRBV20-1|.|TRBJ2-5|.
TGCAGTGCTAGTTCTCCTCACGGCAGCGCAAGAGAGACCCAGTACTTC
CSASSPHGSARETQYF
>TRBV29-1|.|TRBJ1-2|few
TGCAGCGTTCCCTCCCTTTTGGCGGGGAGCGGTTATGGCTACACCTTC
CSVPSLLAGSGYGYTF
>TRBV2|TRBD2|TRBJ2-1|.
TGTGCCAGCAGTAGAGGGGCGGGGGGGACGCAGTTCTTC
CASSRGAGGTQFF
>TRBV6-5|TRBD1|TRBJ1-2|.
TGTGCCAGCAGTTACTCGAAATGGGGACAGGGGTATGGCTACACCTTC
CASSYSKWGQGYGYTF
>TRBV12-3/TRBV12-4|.|TRBJ2-5|many
TGTGCCAGCAGTTTCTTAGAGACCCAGTACTTC
CASSFLETQYF
>TRBV20-1|.|TRBJ1-5|many
TGCAGTGCTAGAGCCCGGGACCCCCAGCCCCAGCATTTT
CSARARDPQPQHF
>TRBV20-1|.|TRBJ1-6|few
TGCAGTGCTAGACCCCTGGGTAAGGAGGACTCACCCCTCCACTTT
CSARPLGKEDSPLHF
>TRBV7-2|.|TRBJ2-7|many
TGTGCCAGCAGCGCAACAGGGACGAGCTACGAGCAGTACTTC
CASSATGTSYEQYF
>TRBV4-3|.|TRBJ2-2|few
TGCGCCAGCAGCCAAGATCTTTGGCCCACCGGGGAGCTGTTTTTT
CASSQDLWPTGELFF
>TRBV4-3|.|TRBJ1-5|many
TGCGCCAGCAGCCAAGCATGGCCCATGGGGCCCCAGCATTTT
CASSQAWPMGPQHF
>TRBV3-1|TRBD2|TRBJ2-7|.
TGTGCCAGCAGTAAACCGGGACTAGCGACCTACGAGCAGTACTTC
CASSKPGLATYEQYF
>TRBV10-3|.|TRBJ2-2|many
TGTGCCACCCGGACAGAGAACACCGGGGAGCTGTTTTTT
CATRTENTGELFF
>TRBV4-2|TRBD2|TRBJ2-1|many
TGTGCCAGCAGCCAGGGGCGGGGGAATGAGCAGTTCTTC
CASSQGRGNEQFF
>TRBV6-1|TRBD2|TRBJ2-1|few
TGTGCCAGCACCCCGTGGGGGGGGAACTCCTACAATGAGCAGTTCTTC
CASTPWGGNSYNEQFF
>TRBV28|TRBD1|TRBJ1-6|many
TGTGCCAGCATTGAGTCGGGACAGGGAAAATCCCTCCACTTT
CASIESGQGKSLHF
>TRBV6-2/TRBV6-3|TRBD2|TRBJ2-6|many
TGTGCCAGCAGCCAGACTAGCGGGGGTAACTCTGGGGCCAACGTCCTGACTTTC
CASSQTSGGNSGANVLTF
>TRBV5-4|TRBD2|TRBJ2-5|.
TGTGCCAGCAGGAGATCGGGGGGGCAAGAGACCCAGTACTTC
CASRRSGGQETQYF
>TRBV12-3/TRBV12-4|.|TRBJ1-3|many
TGTGCCAGCAGTCCTCAATCGTGGAACACCATATATTTT
CASSPQSWNTIYF
>TRBV5-1|.|TRBJ2-6|many
TGCGCCAGCAGCGGAGACTCTGGGGCCAACGTCCTGACTTTC
CASSGDSGANVLTF
>TRBV29-1|.|TRBJ2-5|.
TGCAGCGTTTGGTGGGGCCAAGAGACCCAGTACTTC
CSVWWGQETQYF
>TRBV20-1|.|TRBJ2-5|few
TGCAGTGCTAGAGATTTGGGGGCAGGGCCGGAGACCCAGTACTTC
CSARDLGAGPETQYF
>TRBV6-5|.|TRBJ2-7|.
TGTGCCAGCAGTTACTTGTCGGGGAGCTCCTACGAGCAGTACTTC
CASSYLSGSSYEQYF
>TRBV7-9|.|TRBJ2-3|many
TGTGCCAGCAGCTTATGGGTTCCACAACCAGATACGCAGTATTTT
CASSLWVPQPDTQYF
>TRBV29-1|.|TRBJ1-1|many
TGCAGCGTTGACAGGGATAACTCTGAAGCTTTCTTT
CSVDRDNSEAFF
>TRBV6-1|.|TRBJ1-1|many
TGTGCCAGCAGTAGAGGGGTATGGGGCACTGAAGCTTTCTTT
CASSRGVWGTEAFF
>TRBV10-3|.|TRBJ1-2|many
TGTGCCATCAGTGAGTCCGGGACACCCTATGGCTACACCTTC
CAISESGTPYGYTF
>TRBV18|.|TRBJ1-1|.
TGTGCCAGCTCACCATTAGGCGGCGGGAACACTGAAGCTTTCTTT
CASSPLGGGNTEAFF
>TRBV7-2|.|TRBJ2-7|.
TGTGCCAGCAGCTTTAACGGTGGAGAGGAGCAGTACTTC
CASSFNGGEEQYF
>TRBV7-2|.|TRBJ2-3|many
TGTGCCAGCAGCTTAGACGGAGGTACGCAGTATTTT
CASSLDGGTQYF
>TRBV5-1|.|TRBJ2-1|many
TGCGCCAGCAGCTTGGGACCCCTCACAGGGAATAATGAGCAGTTCTTC
CASSLGPLTGNNEQFF
>TRBV5-1|TRBD2|TRBJ2-1|.
TGCGCCAGCAGCTGGGGACTAGAGGGCTACTGGAATGAGCAGTTCTTC
CASSWGLEGYWNEQFF
>TRBV7-2|TRBD2|TRBJ2-1|few
TGTGCCAGCAGCACCCAAGGACTAGCGGGGTACAATGAGCAGTTCTTC
CASSTQGLAGYNEQFF
>TRBV5-1|.|TRBJ2-3|many
TGCGCCAGCAGCTTGTGGTCAGATACGCAGTATTTT
CASSLWSDTQYF
>TRBV19|TRBD1|TRBJ2-3|few
TGTGCCAGTTCCGACAGGGGAGTAGATACGCAGTATTTT
CASSDRGVDTQYF
>TRBV5-6|.|TRBJ1-2|few
TGTGCCAGCAGCAAGACAGTTACAGGCTACACCTTC
CASSKTVTGYTF
>TRBV6-2/TRBV6-3|.|TRBJ2-1|few
TGTGCCAGCAGTTACGAGGGGGGCTACAATGAGCAGTTCTTC
CASSYEGGYNEQFF
>TRBV10-3|.|TRBJ2-1|many
TGTGCCATCAGTGAGTTCGGTAATGAGCAGTTCTTC
CAISEFGNEQFF
>TRBV5-1|TRBD2|TRBJ2-2|few
TGCGCCAGCAACGAACTAGCGGGGGGGCCCGGGGAGCTGTTTTTT
CASNELAGGPGELFF
>TRBV3-1|TRBD2|TRBJ2-3|many
TGTGCCAGCAGCCGAAGCGGGGCAGATACGCAGTATTTT
CASSRSGADTQYF
>TRBV2|.|TRBJ1-4|many
TGTGCCGGAACGGACGGCCGAAATGAAAAACTGTTTTTT
CAGTDGRNEKLFF
>TRBV4-3|.|TRBJ2-2|many
TGCGCCAGCAGCCTCGACGGGCGTGCCGGGGAGCTGTTTTTT
CASSLDGRAGELFF
>TRBV4-1|.|TRBJ2-2|.
TGCGCCAGCAGCCAAGTAGTCAGTCCCGGGGAGCTGTTTTTT
CASSQVVSPGELFF
>TRBV10-3|.|TRBJ2-7|few
TGTGCCATCAGTGACCCAAGGACAGCTTACGAGCAGTACTTC
CAISDPRTAYEQYF
>TRBV27|.|TRBJ2-3|many
TGTGCCAGCAGCCCCGAATGGGGCACAGATACGCAGTATTTT
CASSPEWGTDTQYF
>TRBV18|.|TRBJ2-5|many
TGTGCCAGCTCACTACAGAGCCAAGAGACCCAGTACTTC
CASSLQSQETQYF
>TRBV7-9|TRBD1|TRBJ1-2|many
TGTGCCAGCAGCCTAGCTGGGACAGCTAACTATGGCTACACCTTC
CASSLAGTANYGYTF
>TRBV14|.|TRBJ2-2|many
TGTGCCAGCAGGCTGACAGCGAACACCGGGGAGCTGTTTTTT
CASRLTANTGELFF
>TRBV29-1|TRBD1|TRBJ1-5|many
TGCAGCGTAGTGACAGGGGGCTATCAGCCCCAGCATTTT
CSVVTGGYQPQHF
>TRBV12-3/TRBV12-4|TRBD2|TRBJ2-2|.
TGTGCCAGCAGTTTCGGCGGGGGGACGTCCGGGGAGCTGTTTTTT
CASSFGGGTSGELFF
>TRBV28|TRBD2|TRBJ2-1|.
TGTGCCAGCAGTTTCGGGGGGGGGATTCGCAATGAGCAGTTCTTC
CASSFGGGIRNEQFF
>TRBV5-1|.|TRBJ2-2|many
TGCGCCAGCAGCTTGGCCGGACTAACCGGGGAGCTGTTTTTT
CASSLAGLTGELFF
>TRBV6-4|.|TRBJ2-3|few
TGTGCCAGCAGTGAAGAACTGGGGAAGGATACGCAGTATTTT
CASSEELGKDTQYF
>TRBV3-1|.|TRBJ2-6|.
TGTGCCAGCAGCCCGCGGCGTAGGTCTGGGGCCAACGTCCTGACTTTC
CASSPRRRSGANVLTF
>TRBV20-1|.|TRBJ2-5|many
TGCAGTGTTTCGCGGGCCCTGGGGGTCCAAGAGACCCAGTACTTC
CSVSRALGVQETQYF
>TRBV9|.|TRBJ2-5|many
TGTGCCAGCAGCGTGAGGGACGGAGAGACCCAGTACTTC
CASSVRDGETQYF